Below are 20 T cell receptor beta chains sequenced from a single sample in a study of T cell clonality in common variable immunodeficiency. The assay was immunoSEQ multiplex PCR, and TCRdb's table has in-frame clones only and misses some. Recorded here are more than 8,000 clones, none singletons. These receptors' targets are unknown. Whole-study findings and limits: Fewer deletions and N-nucleotide insertions were reportedly seen in common variable immunodeficiency TCR beta sequences.

Sample: peripheral blood mononuclear cells. These receptor sequences come from a human donor with common variable immunodeficiency.

In this sample, this clone turned up many times. The CDR3 region is CASSSQTGGVEKLFF. The part of the CDR3 DNA that was read is TGTGCCAGCAGCTCCCAGACAGGGGGGGTTGAAAAA. The J gene is TRBJ1-4, the V gene TRBV11-2, with TRBD1 identical over 9 bases. The read stops 3 residues short of the end of the CDR3; the missing end is completed from the germline J gene. The V gene end was trimmed by 4 bases and the J gene end by 7 bases; junction bases not matched to a gene: 7. The CDR3 extends over 15 amino acids. Germline assignment: CDR1 SGHAT and CDR2 FQNNGV.

This clone was counted ten times or more. Read sequence stops 3 residues before the CDR3 end, and the germline J gene provides the missing end. The chain carries TRBV20-1 and TRBJ1-2; 7 bases align to TRBD1. Trimming removed 3 bases from V and 2 bases from J; junction bases left unmatched: 6. The CDR3 length is 14 residues. Germline CDR1 is DFQATT and CDR2 is SNEGSKA (reference sequence). The CDR3 here is CSARDRQGNYGYTF. Partial CDR3 DNA: TGCAGTGCTAGGGACAGACAGGGCAACTATGGC.

This clone ranks as medium-sized. The CDR3 extends 3 residues past the end of the read, so its final part is completed from the germline J gene. This sequence joins TRBV19 and TRBJ2-2; tentative D call: TRBD1 (5 bases). Trimming left V 2 bases short and J 0 bases short, with 7 bases between. Germline V gene lookup returns CDR1 LNHDA and CDR2 SQIVND (reference sequence). The CDR3 is 15 residues long. Incomplete CDR3 DNA: TGTGCCAGTAGTATATCCAGGGCGAACACCGGGGAG. It codes for CASSISRANTGE. The full CDR3 protein is CASSISRANTGELFF. Filled out from reference TRBV19 and TRBJ2-2, the complete variable domain reads DGGITQSPKYLFRKEGQNVTLSCEQNLNHDAMYWYRQDPGQGLRLIYYSQIVNDFQKGDIAEGYSVSREKKESFPLTVTSAQKNPTAFYLCASSISRANTGELFFGEGSRLTVL.

Ten or more counts support this clone. Sequencing ends 3 residues short of the CDR3 end; the germline J gene provides the rest. The chain recombines TRBV3-1 (or the pseudogene TRBV3-2) with TRBJ2-5; TRBD2 matches at 10 bases. Germline V CDR1 and CDR2: LGHDT, YNNKEL (reference sequence). Trimming cost V 2 bases and J 4 bases; bases outside gene matches: 10. CDR3 length: 17 amino acids. The chain's CDR3 is CASSQWSGGAGVETQYF. The CDR3 DNA, read in part, is TGTGCCAGCAGCCAATGGAGCGGGGGGGCCGGTGTAGAGACC.

This clone was picked up many times. The read is 3 residues too short to cover the CDR3 end, so that end is filled in from the germline J gene. This sequence joins TRBV4-1 and TRBJ2-3; a weak D match, TRBD1 (7 bases). Per germline, CDR1 MGHRA and CDR2 YSYEKL. The CDR3 is made up of 15 amino acids. V lost 5 bases and J lost 6, with 18 bases in between. The CDR3 sequence is CASSDFRTGGDTQYF. CDR3 DNA, as far as it was read: TGCGCCAGCAGCGACTTCCGGACAGGAGGGGATACG.

The sample holds many counts of this clone. Read sequence stops 3 residues before the CDR3 end, and the germline J gene provides the missing end. The chain joins TRBV5-1 to TRBJ1-5, with D maybe TRBD1 (6 bases). CDR1 and CDR2 (germline): SGHRS, YFSETQ. The CDR3 extends over 13 amino acids. V shed 0 bases and J shed 7 bases, with 8 bases lying between them. The sequenced CDR3 bases are TGCGCCAGCAGCTTGGGCAGGGGCCAGCCC. It specifies CASSLGRGQP. The full CDR3 sequence reads CASSLGRGQPQHF.

This clone was seen ten or more times. The CDR3 is cut off 3 residues early in the read; its end comes from the germline J gene. The rearrangement links TRBV12-3 or TRBV12-4 to TRBJ2-3; D is perhaps TRBD2 (7 bases). The CDR3 is 15 residues long. The ends were cut back, 4 bases at V and 3 bases at J, with 14 bases in the middle. The CDR3 is CASSSGGARTDTQYF. Partial CDR3 DNA: TGTGCCAGCAGTTCTGGGGGGGCGCGAACAGATACG.

This clone was seen a few times. One end of the junction varies from germline; a read error may be responsible. The CDR3 end falls 3 residues outside the read, so it is completed with the germline J gene. This chain uses TRBV7-3 with TRBJ2-1, with TRBD2 matching over 11 bases. The CDR3 runs 15 residues. Germline V gives CDR1 SGHTA, CDR2 FQGTGA. The CDR3 reads CPSSPGTSGYNEQFF. The CDR3 DNA, read in part, is TGTCCCAGCAGCCCCGGGACTAGCGGTTACAATGAG.

The sample holds many counts of this clone. The read halts 3 residues ahead of the CDR3 end, with the missing end drawn from the germline J gene. The gene calls are TRBV5-5 and TRBJ2-7; D is tentatively TRBD1 or TRBD2 (5 bases each). The CDR3 runs 12 residues. The V end was cut by 9 bases, the J end by 3 bases, with 13 bases between. Per the germline V gene, CDR1 is SGHKS and CDR2 is YYEKEE (reference sequence). CDR3 DNA (partial): TGTGCCACCGGAGAGAGGGGCTACGAG. Its translation: CATGERGYE. The CDR3 as a whole reads CATGERGYEQYF.

This clone was detected many times. The read terminates 3 residues before the CDR3 end, so the remaining end is supplied by the germline J gene. The rearrangement joins TRBV27 to TRBJ1-1; TRBD1 agrees at 8 bases. V shed 6 bases and J 5 bases; nucleotides not matched to a gene: 11. CDR1 and CDR2 (germline): MNHEY, SMNVEV (reference sequence). The CDR3 is 15 amino acids. The CDR3 here is CASRFDRGRGTEAFF. CDR3 DNA, as far as it was read: TGTGCCAGCAGATTTGACAGGGGAAGAGGTACTGAA.

At least ten counts were recorded for this clone. Read sequence stops 3 residues before the CDR3 end, and the germline J gene provides the missing end. The genes are TRBV20-1 and TRBJ2-1; TRBD2 matches at 9 bases. This CDR3 has 15 amino acids. Germline V CDR1 and CDR2: DFQATT, SNEGSKA (reference sequence). Losses at the gene ends were 4 bases for V and 3 bases for J; bases not matched to a gene: 7. CDR3 region: CSATLAGEHYNEQFF. Partial CDR3 DNA: TGCAGTGCTACCTTAGCGGGGGAGCACTACAATGAG.

Sample share makes this clone large. The CDR3 end lies 3 residues beyond the end of the read and is filled in from the germline J gene. V usage is TRBV5-1 and J usage is TRBJ1-1; D is possibly TRBD1 (5 bases). Trimming left V 0 bases short and J 6 bases short, with 9 bases between. The CDR3 runs to 13 residues. Germline V gene sequence: CDR1 SGHRS, CDR2 YFSETQ. This CDR3 is CASSLDIGAEAFF. The covered CDR3 bases are TGCGCCAGCAGCTTGGATATAGGGGCTGAA.

There are many counts of this clone. The missing CDR3 end, 3 residues past where the read stops, is filled in from the germline J gene. V usage is TRBV10-1 and J usage is TRBJ2-7; D is possibly TRBD2 (5 bases). This CDR3 is built from 15 residues. Germline V gene lookup returns CDR1 WNHNN and CDR2 SYGVQD (reference sequence). Trimming removed 2 bases from V and 3 bases from J, with 14 bases in between. The sequenced CDR3 bases are TGCGCCAGCAGTGAGGGCTCCGGAGACTACTACGAG. The encoded protein is CASSEGSGDYYE. The whole CDR3 protein reads CASSEGSGDYYEQYF.

Worth noting for this clone: The missing CDR3 end, 3 residues past where the read stops, is filled in from the germline J gene. The V and J genes are TRBV10-2 and TRBJ2-3; perhaps TRBD2 as D (6 bases). CDR1 is WSHSY and CDR2 is SAAADI in the germline V gene. The length of the CDR3 is 12 residues. CDR3 DNA (partial): TGCGCCAGCGGCCTAGCGCACGGAGCG. Encoded protein: CASGLAHGA. The whole CDR3 is CASGLAHGAQYF.

This clone was detected ten times or more. The CDR3 end is not reached by the read, which stops 3 residues before it; the germline J gene fills it in. The genes are TRBV19 and TRBJ1-1; 9 bases map to TRBD1. Looked up from germline, CDR1 is LNHDA and CDR2 is SQIVND (reference sequence). The CDR3 totals 16 residues. Trimming cost V 10 bases and J 0 bases; bases outside gene matches: 12. The CDR3 is CATTPTGGLMNTEAFF. The CDR3 DNA, read in part, is TGTGCCACCACCCCCACAGGGGGCCTCATGAACACTGAA.

This clone was recorded many times. The DNA ends 3 residues before the CDR3 does, and the rest of the CDR3 is filled in from the germline J gene. The chain has TRBV5-1 and TRBJ1-4; 8 nucleotides align to TRBD1. V lost 0 bases to trimming and J lost 8 bases; unmatched junction nucleotides: 6. Germline CDR1 is SGHRS and CDR2 is YFSETQ. The CDR3 has 15 residues. CDR3 protein: CASSLGATGAEKLFF. The sequenced part of the CDR3 DNA is TGCGCCAGCAGCTTGGGGGCGACAGGGGCGGAAAAA. Based on the CDR3 plus reference TRBV5-1 and TRBJ1-4, the full variable domain is KAGVTQTPRYLIKTRGQQVTLSCSPISGHRSVSWYQQTPGQGLQFLFEYFSETQRNKGNFPGRFSGRQFSNSRSEMNVSTLELGDSALYLCASSLGATGAEKLFFGSGTQLSVL.

This clone has at least ten counts. The sequence runs out 3 residues before the end of the CDR3; the remainder is reconstructed from the germline J gene. The chain joins TRBV19 to TRBJ2-2; 7 positions agree with TRBD1. CDR1 is LNHDA and CDR2 is SQIVND in the germline V gene (reference sequence). The junction had 4 bases not matched to a gene; V was cut back by 6 bases and J by 0 bases. The CDR3 totals 15 residues. This CDR3 reads CASSSGTANTGELFF. The DNA read from the CDR3 is TGTGCCAGTAGCTCCGGGACAGCGAACACCGGGGAG.

By sample share, this clone is medium-sized (0.01 to 0.1%). Sequencing ends 3 residues short of the CDR3 end; the germline J gene provides the rest. The chain employs TRBV11-2 and TRBJ2-7; 7 bases are shared with TRBD2. V shed 2 bases, J shed 6 bases, and the junction held 7 bases outside the gene matches. The germline CDR1 and CDR2 sequences are SGHAT and FQNNGV. The CDR3 runs to 14 residues. This chain's CDR3 is CASSLQWGTIEQYF. The sequenced CDR3 bases are TGTGCCAGCAGCTTACAATGGGGGACTATCGAG.

This clone appeared many times. Coverage ceases 3 residues before the CDR3 finishes, and the germline J gene fills in the end. The gene calls are TRBV19 and TRBJ1-4; TRBD1 might be the D (5 bases). This CDR3 spans 12 amino acids. V gave up 3 bases and J gave up 8 bases, with 7 bases separating them. Germline V gene lookup returns CDR1 LNHDA and CDR2 SQIVND (reference sequence). The part of the CDR3 DNA that was read is TGTGCCAGTAGTATGGGGGGAGAAAAA. Protein: CASSMGGEK. The full CDR3 is CASSMGGEKLFF.

This clone was counted between two and nine times. The CDR3 end falls 3 residues outside the read, so it is completed with the germline J gene. The rearrangement links TRBV5-6 to TRBJ1-5; TRBD1 is a possible D gene (6 bases). V was clipped by 5 bases and J by 7 bases, with 13 bases between them. From germline, CDR1 is SGHDT and CDR2 YYEEEE. This CDR3 is built from 13 residues. CDR3: CASSFQGKQPQHF. Partial CDR3 DNA: TGTGCCAGCAGTTTCCAGGGGAAGCAGCCC.